The 8 T cell receptor beta chains listed next were all sequenced from one sample in a study of cytomegalovirus exposure and HLA in healthy donors. The PCR employed 60 Vbeta primers together with 13 Jbeta primers. Clones were read by immunoSEQ multiplex PCR, and TCRdb kept only the in-frame ones, dropping some. The table records under 200,000 clones, more than 60% of them present only once. Sequencing was carried out using PBMCs. These receptor sequences come from a male donor in good health and CMV-seronegative.

The genes are TRBV7-8 and TRBJ2-7; tentatively, D is TRBD1 (5 bases). CDR3 length equals 14 residues. Germline V gives CDR1 SGHVS, CDR2 FQNEAQ. The ends were cut back, 5 bases at V and 4 bases at J, with 15 bases in the middle. For the CDR3, the DNA is TGTGCCAGCAGCCCGTGGGGCAGTTCTTACGAGCAGTACTTC. It encodes CASSPWGSSYEQYF.

This clone showed up just a few times. Other DNA sequences in the sample encode the same CDR3. V usage is TRBV5-1 and J usage is TRBJ2-7; D is ambiguous. CDR1 is SGHRS, CDR2 YFSETQ, per germline. The CDR3 is made up of 12 amino acids. V shed 0 bases and J shed 4 bases, with 5 bases lying between them. The CDR3 bases are TGCGCCAGCAGCTTGGGAGGATACGAGCAGTACTTC. Protein sequence: CASSLGGYEQYF.

The J gene is TRBJ2-4, the V gene TRBV29-1; D is perhaps TRBD1 (6 bases). The V gene lost 0 bases and the J gene lost 9 bases, with 12 bases spanning the gap. The CDR3 extends over 13 amino acids. Per germline, CDR1 SQVTM and CDR2 ANQGSEA. The CDR3 bases are TGCAGCGTTGAAGATAAGCAGGGGATCATTCAGTACTTC. The encoded protein is CSVEDKQGIIQYF.

The rearrangement joins TRBV2 to TRBJ2-2; 7 nucleotides line up with TRBD1. J lost 6 bases, V lost 8 bases, and 6 bases had no gene match. The CDR3 spans 13 residues. Germline assignment: CDR1 SNHLY and CDR2 FYNNEI. The CDR3 nucleotides are TGTGCCAGCCGCACAGGGGTTGCCGGGGAGCTGTTTTTT. Translation gives CASRTGVAGELFF.

The chain carries TRBV18 and TRBJ1-1; 10 nucleotides align to TRBD1. From germline, CDR1 is KGHSH and CDR2 LQKENI. The junction had 6 bases not matched to a gene; V was cut back by 4 bases and J by 4 bases. This CDR3 contains 15 residues. As DNA, the CDR3 is TGTGCCAGCTCACTCCCGACAGGGGGCGGCACTGAAGCTTTCTTT. Its translation is CASSLPTGGGTEAFF.

This clone was observed a few times. The chain joins TRBV18 to TRBJ1-4; the D is unclear. Germline-derived CDR1 and CDR2 are KGHSH and LQKENI. The CDR3 runs 14 residues. V lost 2 bases to trimming and J lost 0 bases, with 4 bases between them. Here the CDR3 reads CASSPSTTNEKLFF. The CDR3 DNA follows: TGTGCCAGCTCACCATCCACAACTAATGAAAAACTGTTTTTT.

The gene calls are TRBV27 and TRBJ2-5, with TRBD2 identical over 10 bases. CDR3 length equals 15 residues. Germline trimming cut 5 bases from V and 2 bases from J; bases unmatched to any gene: 5. CDR1 and CDR2 from the germline V gene are MNHEY and SMNVEV (reference sequence). CDR3 in amino acids: CASSRTSGAQETQYF. The CDR3 coding sequence is TGTGCCAGCAGTCGGACTAGCGGTGCGCAAGAGACCCAGTACTTC.

V gene TRBV7-3 combines with J gene TRBJ2-7, with a weak D call TRBD1 (6 bases). The CDR3 totals 15 residues. Germline CDR1 SGHTA, CDR2 FQGTGA. V lost 6 bases and J 0 bases, leaving 15 bases between the germline ends. In DNA, the CDR3 is TGTGCCAGCAGTCGGGGACATCTTGACTCCTACGAGCAGTACTTC. This translates into CASSRGHLDSYEQYF.